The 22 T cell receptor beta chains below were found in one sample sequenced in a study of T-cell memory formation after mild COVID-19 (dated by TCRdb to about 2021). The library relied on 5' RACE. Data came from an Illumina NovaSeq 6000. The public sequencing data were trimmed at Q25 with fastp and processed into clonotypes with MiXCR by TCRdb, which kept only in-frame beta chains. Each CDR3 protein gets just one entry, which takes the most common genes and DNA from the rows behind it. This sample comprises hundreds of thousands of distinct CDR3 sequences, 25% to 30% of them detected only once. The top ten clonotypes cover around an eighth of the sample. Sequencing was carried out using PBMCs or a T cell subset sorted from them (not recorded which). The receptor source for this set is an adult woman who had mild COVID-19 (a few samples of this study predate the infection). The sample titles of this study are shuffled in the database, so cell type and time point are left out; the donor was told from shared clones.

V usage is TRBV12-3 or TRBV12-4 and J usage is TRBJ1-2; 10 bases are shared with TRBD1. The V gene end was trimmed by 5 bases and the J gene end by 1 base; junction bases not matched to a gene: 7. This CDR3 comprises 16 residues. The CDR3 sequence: CASSPGTGVLNYGYTF. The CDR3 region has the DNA TGTGCCAGCAGTCCAGGGACAGGGGTCCTTAACTATGGCTACACCTTC.

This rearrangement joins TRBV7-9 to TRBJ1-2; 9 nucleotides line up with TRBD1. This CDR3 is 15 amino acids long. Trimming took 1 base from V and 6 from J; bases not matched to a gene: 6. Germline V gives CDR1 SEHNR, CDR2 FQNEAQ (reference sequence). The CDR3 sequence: CASSLVPDRGNGYTF. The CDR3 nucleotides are TGTGCCAGCAGCTTAGTTCCGGACAGGGGAAATGGCTACACCTTC.

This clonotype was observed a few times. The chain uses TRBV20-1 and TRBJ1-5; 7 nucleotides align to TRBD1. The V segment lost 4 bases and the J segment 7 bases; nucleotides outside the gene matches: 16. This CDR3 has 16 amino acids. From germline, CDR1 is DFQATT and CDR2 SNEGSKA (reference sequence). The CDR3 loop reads CSAKNTRGTSEQPQHF. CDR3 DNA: TGCAGTGCTAAAAATACCAGGGGGACAAGCGAGCAGCCCCAGCATTTT.

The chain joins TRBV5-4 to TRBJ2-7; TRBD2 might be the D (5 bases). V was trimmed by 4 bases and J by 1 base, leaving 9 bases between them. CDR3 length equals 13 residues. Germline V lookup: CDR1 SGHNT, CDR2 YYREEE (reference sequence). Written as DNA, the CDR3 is TGTGCCAGCAGCCGTCGGGAATCCTACGAGCAGTACTTC. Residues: CASSRRESYEQYF.

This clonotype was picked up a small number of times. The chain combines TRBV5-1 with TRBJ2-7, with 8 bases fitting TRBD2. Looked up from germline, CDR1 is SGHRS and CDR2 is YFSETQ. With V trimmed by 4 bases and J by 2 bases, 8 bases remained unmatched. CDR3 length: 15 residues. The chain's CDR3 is CASSLSSGATYEQYF. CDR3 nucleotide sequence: TGCGCCAGCAGCCTCAGTAGCGGGGCCACCTACGAGCAGTACTTC.

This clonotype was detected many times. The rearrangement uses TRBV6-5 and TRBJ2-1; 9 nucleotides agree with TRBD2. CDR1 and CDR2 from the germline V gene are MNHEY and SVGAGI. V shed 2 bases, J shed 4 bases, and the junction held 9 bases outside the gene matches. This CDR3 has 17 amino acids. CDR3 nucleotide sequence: TGTGCCAGCAGTTACGGTATTGTTAGCGGGAGTTACAATGAGCAGTTCTTC. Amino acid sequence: CASSYGIVSGSYNEQFF.

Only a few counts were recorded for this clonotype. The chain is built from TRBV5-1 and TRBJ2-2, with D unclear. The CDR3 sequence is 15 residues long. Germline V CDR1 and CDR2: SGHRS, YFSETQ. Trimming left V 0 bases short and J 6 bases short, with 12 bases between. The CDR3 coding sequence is TGCGCCAGCAGCTTGGGGTCCCCCCTTCCCGGGGAGCTGTTTTTT. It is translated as CASSLGSPLPGELFF. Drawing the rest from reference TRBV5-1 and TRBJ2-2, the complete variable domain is KAGVTQTPRYLIKTRGQQVTLSCSPISGHRSVSWYQQTPGQGLQFLFEYFSETQRNKGNFPGRFSGRQFSNSRSEMNVSTLELGDSALYLCASSLGSPLPGELFFGEGSRLTVL.

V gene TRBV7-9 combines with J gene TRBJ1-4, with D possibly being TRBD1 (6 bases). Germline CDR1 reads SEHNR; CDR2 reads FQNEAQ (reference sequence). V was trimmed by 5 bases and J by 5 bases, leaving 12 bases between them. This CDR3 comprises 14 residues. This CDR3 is CASSQDSGNEKLFF. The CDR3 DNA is TGTGCCAGCAGCCAGGACAGCGGAAATGAAAAACTGTTTTTT.

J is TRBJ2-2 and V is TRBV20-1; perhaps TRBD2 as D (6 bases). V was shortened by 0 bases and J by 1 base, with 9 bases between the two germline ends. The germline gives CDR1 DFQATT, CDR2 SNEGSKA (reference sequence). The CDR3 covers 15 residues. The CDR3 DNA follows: TGCAGTGCTAGAGATCGGGGACTGAACACCGGGGAGCTGTTTTTT. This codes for CSARDRGLNTGELFF.

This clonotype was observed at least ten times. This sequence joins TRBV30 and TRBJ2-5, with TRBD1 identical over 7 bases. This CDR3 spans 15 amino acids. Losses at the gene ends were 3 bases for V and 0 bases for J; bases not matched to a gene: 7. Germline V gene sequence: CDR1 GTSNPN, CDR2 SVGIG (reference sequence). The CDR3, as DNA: TGTGCCTGGAGCGTGGGACAGCTCGACCAAGAGACCCAGTACTTC. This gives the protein CAWSVGQLDQETQYF. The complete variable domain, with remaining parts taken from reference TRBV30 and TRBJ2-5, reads SQTIHQWPATLVQPVGSPLSLECTVEGTSNPNLYWYRQAAGRGLQLLFYSVGIGQISSEVPQNLSASRPQDRQFILSSKKLLLSDSGFYLCAWSVGQLDQETQYFGPGTRLLVL.

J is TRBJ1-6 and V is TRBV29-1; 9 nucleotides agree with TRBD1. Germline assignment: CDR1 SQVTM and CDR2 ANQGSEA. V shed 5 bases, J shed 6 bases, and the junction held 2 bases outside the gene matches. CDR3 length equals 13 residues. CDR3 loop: CSVRTGANSPLHF. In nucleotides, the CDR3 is TGCAGCGTTCGGACAGGGGCTAATTCACCCCTCCACTTT.

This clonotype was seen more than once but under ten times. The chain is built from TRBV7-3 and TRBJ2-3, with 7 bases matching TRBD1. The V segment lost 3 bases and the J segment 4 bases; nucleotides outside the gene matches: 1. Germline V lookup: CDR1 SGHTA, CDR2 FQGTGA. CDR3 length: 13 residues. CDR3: CASSLTGPDTQYF. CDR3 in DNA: TGTGCCAGCAGCTTGACAGGGCCAGATACGCAGTATTTT.

CDR3 sequence (DNA): TGTGCCACCAGCAGGGACCACACAGATACGCAGTATTTT. As protein: CATSRDHTDTQYF. The gene calls are TRBV15 and TRBJ2-3, with D unclear. This CDR3 comprises 13 residues. The V gene's germline CDR1 is LNHNV and CDR2 YYDKDF (reference sequence). V lost 3 bases and J 2 bases, leaving 6 bases between the germline ends.

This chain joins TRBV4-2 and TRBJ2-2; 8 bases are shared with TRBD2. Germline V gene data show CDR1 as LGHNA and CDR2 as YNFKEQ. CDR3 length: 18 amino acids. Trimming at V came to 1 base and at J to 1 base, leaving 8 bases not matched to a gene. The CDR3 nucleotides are TGTGCCAGCAGCCAAGGCGAGACTAGCGACCTGAACACCGGGGAGCTGTTTTTT. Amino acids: CASSQGETSDLNTGELFF.

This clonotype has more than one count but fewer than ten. CDR3 sequence reads: CASSFLTGTVNEKLFF. In DNA, the CDR3 is TGTGCCAGCAGTTTTTTGACTGGGACAGTTAACGAAAAACTGTTTTTT. The V and J genes are TRBV12-3 or TRBV12-4 and TRBJ1-4; 7 bases are a match to TRBD1. CDR3 size: 16 residues. J lost 8 bases, V lost 3 bases, and 12 bases had no gene match.

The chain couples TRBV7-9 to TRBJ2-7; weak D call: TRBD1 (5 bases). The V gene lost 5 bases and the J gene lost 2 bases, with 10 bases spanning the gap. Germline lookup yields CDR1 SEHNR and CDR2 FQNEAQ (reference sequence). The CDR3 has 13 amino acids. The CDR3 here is CASSADIPYEQYF. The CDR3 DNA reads TGTGCCAGCAGCGCGGACATCCCCTACGAGCAGTACTTC.

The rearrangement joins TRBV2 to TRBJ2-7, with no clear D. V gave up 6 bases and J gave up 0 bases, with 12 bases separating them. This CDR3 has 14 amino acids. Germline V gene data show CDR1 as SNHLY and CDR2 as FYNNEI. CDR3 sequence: CASSRSGSSYEQYF. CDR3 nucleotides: TGTGCCAGCAGCCGTTCAGGAAGCTCCTACGAGCAGTACTTC.

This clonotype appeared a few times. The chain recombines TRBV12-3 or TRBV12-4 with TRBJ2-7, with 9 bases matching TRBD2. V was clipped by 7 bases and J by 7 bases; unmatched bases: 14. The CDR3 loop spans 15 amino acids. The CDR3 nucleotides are TGTGCCAGCACCTTGGGGCTAGCGGGGATAGGAGAGCAGTACTTC. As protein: CASTLGLAGIGEQYF.

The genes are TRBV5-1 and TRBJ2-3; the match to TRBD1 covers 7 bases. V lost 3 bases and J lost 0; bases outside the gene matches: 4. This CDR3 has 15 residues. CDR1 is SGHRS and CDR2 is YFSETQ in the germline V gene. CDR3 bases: TGCGCCAGCAGCTCGGGACAGCTTAGCACAGATACGCAGTATTTT. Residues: CASSSGQLSTDTQYF. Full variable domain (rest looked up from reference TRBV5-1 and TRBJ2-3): KAGVTQTPRYLIKTRGQQVTLSCSPISGHRSVSWYQQTPGQGLQFLFEYFSETQRNKGNFPGRFSGRQFSNSRSEMNVSTLELGDSALYLCASSSGQLSTDTQYFGPGTRLTVL.

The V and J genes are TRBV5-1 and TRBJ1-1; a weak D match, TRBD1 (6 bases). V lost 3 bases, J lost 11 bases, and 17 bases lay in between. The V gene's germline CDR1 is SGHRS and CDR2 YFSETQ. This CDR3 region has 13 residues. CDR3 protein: CASSSRRGDCAFF. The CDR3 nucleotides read TGCGCCAGCAGCTCCCGGAGGGGGGATTGCGCTTTCTTT.

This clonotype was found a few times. CDR3 in DNA: TGTGCCAGCAGACTAGCGGGCGGGTCAGATACGCAGTATTTT. This codes for CASRLAGGSDTQYF. The J gene is TRBJ2-3, the V gene TRBV27, with 9 nucleotides matching TRBD2. The length of the CDR3 is 14 residues. The germline V gene encodes CDR1 MNHEY and CDR2 SMNVEV (reference sequence). V shed 6 bases, J shed 4 bases, and the junction held 5 bases outside the gene matches.

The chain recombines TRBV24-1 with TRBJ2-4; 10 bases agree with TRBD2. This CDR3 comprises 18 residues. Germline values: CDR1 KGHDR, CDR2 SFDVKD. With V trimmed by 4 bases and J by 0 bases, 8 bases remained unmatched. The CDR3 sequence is CATSENSGRPLAKNIQYF. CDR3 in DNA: TGTGCCACCAGTGAGAATAGCGGGAGGCCACTAGCCAAAAACATTCAGTACTTC.